Listed here are 24 T cell receptor beta chains from one sample, sequenced in a study of blood T cell repertoires in COVID-19. Produced via immunoSEQ multiplex PCR; TCRdb's table is partial and in-frame only. The sample has about 190,000 clones, more than 85% seen once. Sample: peripheral blood. The receptors originated from a man younger than 40 with acute or convalescent COVID-19.

V is TRBV19 and J is TRBJ1-1, with D perhaps matching TRBD1 (6 bases). The CDR3 totals 14 residues. Germline CDR1 is LNHDA and CDR2 is SQIVND (reference sequence). Trimming took off 3 bases at V and 5 bases at J, with 13 bases between the two ends. CDR3 region: CASSMWGHGTEAFF. The CDR3 nucleotides read TGTGCCAGTAGTATGTGGGGGCATGGGACTGAAGCTTTCTTT. Filled out from reference TRBV19 and TRBJ1-1, the complete variable domain reads DGGITQSPKYLFRKEGQNVTLSCEQNLNHDAMYWYRQDPGQGLRLIYYSQIVNDFQKGDIAEGYSVSREKKESFPLTVTSAQKNPTAFYLCASSMWGHGTEAFFGQGTRLTVV.

The gene calls are TRBV2 and TRBJ1-6; 7 bases line up with TRBD1. There are 15 residues in the CDR3. Germline CDR1 is SNHLY and CDR2 is FYNNEI. Germline trimming cut 6 bases from V and 10 bases from J; bases unmatched to any gene: 12. The chain's CDR3 is CASRKGTGEESPLHF. The CDR3 DNA reads as TGTGCCAGCAGAAAGGGTACAGGGGAAGAATCACCCCTCCACTTT.

The V gene is TRBV24-1, the J gene TRBJ1-6; a weak D match, TRBD1 (6 bases). Germline CDR1 is KGHDR and CDR2 is SFDVKD. With 3 bases removed from V and 0 bases from J, the gap between germline ends came to 11 bases. The CDR3 runs 17 residues. The CDR3 is CATSDQGWSSYNSPLHF. The CDR3 nucleotides are TGTGCCACCAGTGATCAGGGGTGGAGCTCCTATAATTCACCCCTCCACTTT.

The V and J genes are TRBV10-1 and TRBJ2-1, with 11 bases matching TRBD2. CDR1 is WNHNN, CDR2 SYGVQD, per germline (reference sequence). The CDR3 totals 17 residues. The trim removed 3 bases at V and 6 bases at J, leaving 10 bases unmatched. CDR3 in DNA: TGCGCCAGCAGTGATAATAAGGGACTAGCGGTTCGCAATGAGCAGTTCTTC. This sequence encodes CASSDNKGLAVRNEQFF.

The gene calls are TRBV6-2 or TRBV6-3 and TRBJ1-5; D gene uncertain. The CDR3 has 16 amino acids. Per germline, CDR1 MNHEY and CDR2 SVGEGT. With 2 bases removed from V and 2 bases from J, the gap between germline ends came to 13 bases. The CDR3 sequence: CASSYLLNLRNQPQHF. The CDR3, as DNA: TGTGCCAGCAGTTACCTTCTTAACTTGCGCAATCAGCCCCAGCATTTT.

J is TRBJ2-5 and V is TRBV5-5, with D perhaps matching TRBD2 (5 bases). Germline assignment: CDR1 SGHKS and CDR2 YYEKEE (reference sequence). Between the trimmed V and J ends, which lost 6 bases and 0 bases, there was a span of 15 bases. The CDR3 totals 15 residues. CDR3 nucleotide sequence: TGTGCCAGCACCCAGGCGGGCACAAACCAAGAGACCCAGTACTTC. Translating it yields CASTQAGTNQETQYF.

V usage is TRBV28 and J usage is TRBJ1-1; D is uncertain. Looked up from germline, CDR1 is MDHEN and CDR2 is SYDVKM. CDR3 length: 16 amino acids. V dropped 3 bases and J dropped 0 bases, with 14 bases sitting between them. The CDR3 here is CASSLFLSLVNTEAFF. The CDR3 nucleotides are TGTGCCAGCAGTTTGTTTCTTAGTTTAGTGAACACTGAAGCTTTCTTT.

The gene calls are TRBV19 and TRBJ1-1; D perhaps matches TRBD1 (5 bases). CDR1 is LNHDA and CDR2 is SQIVND in the germline V gene (reference sequence). This CDR3 region has 13 residues. V lost 3 bases and J lost 4, with 9 bases in between. As DNA, the CDR3 is TGTGCCAGTAGTATCTTCAGGGTCACTGAAGCTTTCTTT. It yields the protein CASSIFRVTEAFF.

V is TRBV18 and J is TRBJ1-4; maybe TRBD1 (6 bases). Between the trimmed V and J ends, which lost 4 bases and 8 bases, there was a span of 11 bases. Germline V gene data show CDR1 as KGHSH and CDR2 as LQKENI. The length of the CDR3 is 13 residues. CDR3 loop: CASSRTEGEKLFF. The CDR3 bases are TGTGCCAGCTCACGGACAGAAGGAGAAAAACTGTTTTTT.

The V and J genes are TRBV2 and TRBJ2-7; TRBD2 is a possible D gene (5 bases). CDR1 is SNHLY, CDR2 FYNNEI, per germline. The CDR3 runs 14 residues. V lost 5 bases, J lost 6 bases, and 17 bases lay in between. CDR3 sequence reads: CASSPSTPGLEQYF. CDR3 DNA sequence: TGTGCCAGCAGTCCTAGCACCCCAGGCCTCGAGCAGTACTTC.

CDR3 loop: CASSSNRGMNTEAFF. For the CDR3, the DNA is TGTGCCAGCAGCTCCAACAGGGGAATGAACACTGAAGCTTTCTTT. The genes are TRBV7-8 and TRBJ1-1; 7 nucleotides match TRBD1. The ends lost 4 bases at V and 0 bases at J; junction bases unmatched: 5. The CDR3 spans 15 residues. Germline values: CDR1 SGHVS, CDR2 FQNEAQ.

V is TRBV10-2 and J is TRBJ2-5; maybe TRBD1 (5 bases). V was pared by 4 bases and J by 2 bases, with 11 bases between. CDR3 length equals 14 residues. Germline V gene data show CDR1 as WSHSY and CDR2 as SAAADI. In DNA form, the CDR3 reads TGCGCCAGCAGTGCAGGCAGGGTTCAAGAGACCCAGTACTTC. Encoded protein: CASSAGRVQETQYF.

Only one count was recorded for this clone. This chain links TRBV28 with TRBJ2-3; a possible D gene is TRBD1 (6 bases). V lost 4 bases to trimming and J lost 7 bases, with 30 bases between them. The CDR3 length is 19 residues. CDR1 and CDR2 from the germline V gene are MDHEN and SYDVKM. CDR3 in amino acids: CASSSHGWKGTPAKNTQYF. The CDR3 nucleotides are TGTGCCAGCAGTTCCCACGGTTGGAAAGGGACACCCGCAAAGAATACGCAGTATTTT.

The gene calls are TRBV7-2 and TRBJ2-1, with unresolved D. V lost 6 bases and J 5 bases, leaving 11 bases between the germline ends. The CDR3 sequence is 13 residues long. Germline loops: CDR1 SGHTA, CDR2 FQGNSA. The CDR3, as DNA: TGTGCCAGCAGTCCACCTCCGGACAATGAGCAGTTCTTC. This codes for CASSPPPDNEQFF.

This clone was recorded only once. The rearrangement joins TRBV27 to TRBJ1-6, with TRBD1 as a possible D gene (5 bases). The V end was cut by 2 bases, the J end by 9 bases, with 11 bases between. The germline V gene has CDR1 MNHEY and CDR2 SMNVEV (reference sequence). CDR3 length equals 14 residues. The CDR3 nucleotides read TGTGCCAGCAGTTTACAGGGAAATTTTTCACCCCTCCACTTT. Amino acids: CASSLQGNFSPLHF.

This chain links TRBV11-1 with TRBJ1-1; D not resolved. V was pared by 3 bases and J by 0 bases, with 8 bases between. In germline, CDR1 is SGHAT, CDR2 FQDESV (reference sequence). There are 14 residues in the CDR3. The CDR3 protein is CASSFDNMNTEAFF. CDR3 nucleotide sequence: TGTGCCAGCAGCTTCGACAACATGAACACTGAAGCTTTCTTT.

In this sample, this clone turned up once. The rearrangement uses TRBV7-2 and TRBJ2-3, with D hard to call. CDR1 and CDR2 from the germline V gene are SGHTA and FQGNSA. V lost 0 bases and J 2 bases, leaving 9 bases between the germline ends. This CDR3 is 15 amino acids long. DNA for the CDR3: TGTGCCAGCAGCTTAGCGGGCGTCCCCACAGATACGCAGTATTTT. It translates to CASSLAGVPTDTQYF.

This clone has just one count. V gene TRBV23-1 combines with J gene TRBJ1-1; possibly TRBD1 for D (6 bases). TRBV23-1 is marked as an open reading frame, function uncertain. This CDR3 spans 14 amino acids. Between the trimmed V and J ends, which lost 3 bases and 3 bases, there was a span of 11 bases. This CDR3 reads CASSQSGVYTEAFF. As DNA, the CDR3 is TGCGCCAGCAGTCAGTCAGGGGTATACACTGAAGCTTTCTTT.

The chain couples TRBV7-2 to TRBJ2-3, with D uncertain. CDR3 length equals 15 residues. CDR1 and CDR2 from the germline V gene are SGHTA and FQGNSA. Trimming shortened V by 4 bases and J by 0 bases, and 11 bases separated the two germline ends. In DNA, the CDR3 is TGTGCCAGCAGCTCTCGGTTTCGTAGCACAGATACGCAGTATTTT. As protein: CASSSRFRSTDTQYF.

The chain couples TRBV24-1 to TRBJ2-7; 9 bases line up with TRBD1. V was clipped by 3 bases and J by 0 bases; unmatched bases: 8. CDR1 is KGHDR and CDR2 is SFDVKD in the germline V gene. The CDR3 is 17 amino acids. CDR3 bases: TGTGCCACCAGTGATACGAGGGGGACAGGGATCTCCTACGAGCAGTACTTC. Translating it yields CATSDTRGTGISYEQYF.

CDR3 in amino acids: CASSYGVTVSSYEQYF. DNA for the CDR3: TGTGCCAGCAGCTACGGCGTGACAGTGAGCTCCTACGAGCAGTACTTC. V and J are TRBV9 and TRBJ2-7; D might be TRBD1 (5 bases). The CDR3 contains 16 residues. Looked up from germline, CDR1 is SGDLS and CDR2 is YYNGEE. Trimming shortened V by 4 bases and J by 0 bases, and 17 bases separated the two germline ends.

The chain couples TRBV9 to TRBJ2-3, with TRBD2 identical over 8 bases. V shed 3 bases and J 5 bases; nucleotides not matched to a gene: 8. Germline V gene data show CDR1 as SGDLS and CDR2 as YYNGEE. The CDR3 is 15 amino acids. The CDR3 DNA reads as TGTGCCAGCAGCGGCAGCGGGAGAGAGGGAGATACGCAGTATTTT. It specifies CASSGSGREGDTQYF. The full variable domain, its missing parts supplied by reference TRBV9 and TRBJ2-3, is DSGVTQTPKHLITATGQRVTLRCSPRSGDLSVYWYQQSLDQGLQFLIQYYNGEERAKGNILERFSAQQFPDLHSELNLSSLELGDSALYFCASSGSGREGDTQYFGPGTRLTVL.

The chain links TRBV6-6 to TRBJ1-1; D may be TRBD1 (6 bases). Trimming stripped 2 bases from V and 4 bases from J, with 11 bases between. This CDR3 is 14 amino acids long. Germline loops: CDR1 MNHNY, CDR2 SVGAGI (reference sequence). For the CDR3, the DNA is TGTGCCAGCAGTTACGCCGGGGGGCTCACTGAAGCTTTCTTT. Protein sequence: CASSYAGGLTEAFF.

The J gene is TRBJ1-1, the V gene TRBV16; no firm D call. CDR3 length equals 15 residues. The V and J ends lost 1 base and 0 bases respectively, with 9 bases between them. Germline V gene data show CDR1 as KGHSY and CDR2 as FQNENV. This CDR3 is CASSQLRNMNTEAFF. As DNA, the CDR3 is TGTGCCAGCAGCCAATTGAGGAACATGAACACTGAAGCTTTCTTT.